This is a list of T cell receptor beta chains from one sample in a study of blood T cell repertoires in COVID-19. Libraries were prepared by immunoSEQ multiplex PCR; TCRdb keeps only in-frame clonotypes and omits some of them. Of 280,000 or so clones listed, over 75% are singletons. Sequencing was done on a sample of peripheral blood. The source of these receptors is a human donor in a cohort sampled during active COVID-19. Each CDR3 is given with its conserved first and last residue. A D gene is named only where the DNA matches it firmly. Rows give clone size only sometimes, using once, few, many, or a class for an expanded clone.

clone_size d_call cdr3_length j_call v_call cdr3_aa cdr3_nt
. . 15 TRBJ1-5 TRBV5-5 CASSWTWGSNQPQHF TGTGCCAGCAGCTGGACTTGGGGTAGCAATCAGCCCCAGCATTTT
. . 15 TRBJ1-4 TRBV28 CASSGGGATNEKLFF TGTGCCAGCAGTGGGGGCGGCGCAACTAATGAAAAACTGTTTTTT
once . 13 TRBJ1-1 TRBV9 CASSAVPGAEAFF TGTGCCAGCAGCGCCGTACCGGGAGCTGAAGCTTTCTTT
. TRBD2 15 TRBJ2-3 TRBV18 CASSSLAGRTDTQYF TGTGCCAGCTCATCACTAGCGGGGCGCACAGATACGCAGTATTTT
. TRBD1 17 TRBJ1-2 TRBV5-1 CASSWTNTGTGRSGYTF TGCGCCAGCAGCTGGACGAACACCGGGACAGGAAGAAGTGGCTACACCTTC
. TRBD2 14 TRBJ2-1 TRBV19 CASRGLAGNNEQFF TGTGCCAGTAGGGGACTAGCGGGAAATAATGAGCAGTTCTTC
once TRBD2 18 TRBJ2-1 TRBV5-1 CASSLELAGGPVGNEQFF TGCGCCAGCAGCTTGGAACTAGCGGGAGGGCCCGTTGGCAATGAGCAGTTCTTC
. . 13 TRBJ1-1 TRBV28 CASFRDTNTEAFF TGTGCCAGCTTCCGGGACACCAACACTGAAGCTTTCTTT
. . 13 TRBJ2-2 TRBV27 CASSFLGPGELFF TGTGCCAGCAGTTTTTTGGGGCCCGGGGAGCTGTTTTTT
few . 14 TRBJ2-3 TRBV7-6 CASSSRPAPDTQYF TGTGCCAGCAGCTCCAGGCCGGCCCCTGATACGCAGTATTTT
. TRBD2 14 TRBJ2-5 TRBV7-2 CASSHSGRRETQYF TGTGCCAGCAGCCATAGCGGGAGGCGGGAGACCCAGTACTTC
. TRBD2 16 TRBJ2-1 TRBV11-3 CASSLGLAGGVDEQFF TGTGCCAGCAGCTTGGGACTAGCGGGAGGTGTGGATGAGCAGTTCTTC
. . 13 TRBJ1-3 TRBV6-6 CASSYTEGYTIYF TGTGCCAGCAGTTACACGGAGGGGTACACCATATATTTT
once . 15 TRBJ2-1 TRBV6-5 CASSFRGSGYNEQFF TGTGCCAGCAGTTTCAGGGGAAGCGGATACAATGAGCAGTTCTTC
. TRBD2 16 TRBJ2-3 TRBV4-2 CASSQTSGTPTDTQYF TGTGCCAGCAGCCAAACTAGCGGGACCCCCACAGATACGCAGTATTTT
. TRBD1 15 TRBJ1-4 TRBV18 CASSDRTGSNEKLFF TGTGCCAGCTCAGATCGGACAGGGTCCAATGAAAAACTGTTTTTT
. TRBD1 13 TRBJ2-1 TRBV6-5 CASRGTGDNEQFF TGTGCCAGCAGGGGGACAGGAGACAATGAGCAGTTCTTC
. . 16 TRBJ2-1 TRBV7-2 CASSFRLMSSYNEQFF TGTGCCAGCAGCTTCAGACTGATGAGCTCCTACAATGAGCAGTTCTTC
. . 12 TRBJ1-1 TRBV6-5 CASSYSTGEAFF TGTGCCAGCAGTTACTCGACCGGGGAAGCTTTCTTT
once TRBD1 14 TRBJ1-2 TRBV7-2 CASSHQTGLYGYTF TGTGCCAGCAGTCATCAGACAGGGCTCTATGGCTACACCTTC
few . 14 TRBJ2-2 TRBV18 CASSPVLNTGELFF TGTGCCAGCTCACCCGTTCTGAACACCGGGGAGCTGTTTTTT
. TRBD1 13 TRBJ1-2 TRBV2 CASSGTGNYGYTF TGTGCCAGCAGTGGGACAGGGAACTATGGCTACACCTTC
. . 17 TRBJ2-6 TRBV18 CASSQIAPGSGANVLTF TGTGCCAGCTCACAAATAGCGCCGGGGAGTGGGGCCAACGTCCTGACTTTC
once . 16 TRBJ1-5 TRBV28 CASSIRGSGFNQPQHF TGTGCCAGCAGCATCAGGGGCAGTGGGTTCAATCAGCCCCAGCATTTT
few . 14 TRBJ1-5 TRBV9 CASSVAGVNQPQHF TGTGCCAGCAGCGTAGCCGGGGTCAATCAGCCCCAGCATTTT
. TRBD2 16 TRBJ2-2 TRBV27 CASSSYGTSGTGELFF TGTGCCAGCAGTTCTTATGGGACTAGCGGTACCGGGGAGCTGTTTTTT
. . 15 TRBJ2-5 TRBV4-1 CASSQGGRRLETQYF TGCGCCAGCAGCCAAGGAGGGAGAAGGTTGGAGACCCAGTACTTC
. TRBD2 15 TRBJ2-2 TRBV5-8 CASSFSGRGTGELFF TGTGCCAGCAGCTTCAGTGGGAGGGGCACCGGGGAGCTGTTTTTT
. TRBD1 16 TRBJ2-7 TRBV18 CASSPVRDRDSYEQYF TGTGCCAGCTCACCGGTTCGGGACAGAGACTCCTACGAGCAGTACTTC
few . 14 TRBJ1-6 TRBV2 CASREGPSFSPLHF TGTGCCAGCAGGGAGGGACCGTCGTTTTCACCCCTCCACTTT
. . 16 TRBJ1-2 TRBV7-6 CASSPYDGGGGDGYTF TGTGCCAGCAGCCCCTACGACGGCGGGGGCGGGGATGGCTACACCTTC
many . 15 TRBJ2-1 TRBV21-1 CASSKIAGTNNEQFF TGTGCCAGCAGCAAAATAGCGGGAACGAACAATGAGCAGTTCTTC
once TRBD2 15 TRBJ2-1 TRBV5-1 CASSLIGLAYNEQFF TGCGCCAGCAGCTTGATAGGACTAGCTTACAATGAGCAGTTCTTC
. . 15 TRBJ2-5 TRBV18 CASSPRELVQETQYF TGTGCCAGCTCACCACGGGAGTTGGTGCAAGAGACCCAGTACTTC
. . 13 TRBJ2-7 TRBV27 CASSLQGSYEQYF TGTGCCAGCAGTCTACAGGGCTCCTACGAGCAGTACTTC
. TRBD1 16 TRBJ2-3 TRBV19 CASSDRGSNPTDTQYF TGTGCCAGTAGTGACAGGGGGTCTAACCCCACAGATACGCAGTATTTT
. . 13 TRBJ2-1 TRBV9 CASSVGPDNEQFF TGTGCCAGCAGCGTAGGGCCTGACAATGAGCAGTTCTTC
. . 10 TRBJ2-4 TRBV6-6 CASWANIQYF TGTGCCAGCTGGGCGAACATTCAGTACTTC
. . 15 TRBJ2-1 TRBV21-1 CASSKARTSGNEQFF TGTGCCAGCAGCAAAGCGCGGACTAGCGGTAATGAGCAGTTCTTC
. TRBD1 15 TRBJ1-2 TRBV7-2 CASSSLDRDHNGYTF TGTGCCAGCAGCTCCCTCGACAGGGATCATAATGGCTACACCTTC
. . 17 TRBJ2-1 TRBV7-2 CASRTRRGRVSYNEQFF TGTGCCAGCAGGACTAGGAGGGGCAGAGTATCCTACAATGAGCAGTTCTTC
. . 14 TRBJ2-7 TRBV7-9 CASSTSTGIHEQYF TGTGCCAGCAGCACCTCTACAGGGATCCACGAGCAGTACTTC
once TRBD2 14 TRBJ2-5 TRBV18 CASSPGTSGGDQYF TGTGCCAGCTCACCAGGGACTAGCGGGGGCGACCAGTACTTC
once TRBD2 15 TRBJ2-5 TRBV6-5 CASSFGGGGGETQYF TGTGCCAGCAGTTTTGGCGGGGGGGGAGGCGAGACCCAGTACTTC
. . 13 TRBJ2-1 TRBV12-3/TRBV12-4 CASSWARENEQFF TGTGCCAGCAGCTGGGCCCGGGAAAATGAGCAGTTCTTC
. TRBD1 17 TRBJ1-4 TRBV3-1/TRBV3-2 CASSQRDRGHSNEKLFF TGTGCCAGCAGCCAAAGGGACAGGGGGCATAGTAATGAAAAACTGTTTTTT